The sequence of this T cell receptor (beta chain) was determined in a study of blood T cell repertoires in COVID-19. On the study more broadly: The United States, Italy and Spain supplied acute and convalescent COVID-19 samples. From T cells, B-cell-depleted T cells, or PBMCs came the material, which was cDNA or gDNA.

After removal of 5 bases from V and 8 bases from J, the junction contained 10 bases not matched to a gene. Germline CDR1 and CDR2: MNHNY and SVGAGI (reference sequence). The CDR3 covers 15 residues. As originally analysed: Estimation of nucleated cell counts was performed using reference gene primer amplification. Libraries were prepared by immunoSEQ multiplex PCR; TCRdb keeps only in-frame clonotypes and omits some of them. The D gene and trimming were derived from the DNA, and the V and J assignments and clone size from that table. The table has 140,000 or so clones, 65% to 90% seen once. What was sequenced was peripheral blood. The receptor comes from a human donor in a cohort sampled during active COVID-19. The chain recombines TRBV6-6 with TRBJ2-4; 9 bases fit TRBD1. The CDR3 sequence: CASSTTGTGKDIQYF. For the CDR3, the DNA is TGTGCCAGCAGTACAACCGGGACAGGGAAAGACATTCAGTACTTC.